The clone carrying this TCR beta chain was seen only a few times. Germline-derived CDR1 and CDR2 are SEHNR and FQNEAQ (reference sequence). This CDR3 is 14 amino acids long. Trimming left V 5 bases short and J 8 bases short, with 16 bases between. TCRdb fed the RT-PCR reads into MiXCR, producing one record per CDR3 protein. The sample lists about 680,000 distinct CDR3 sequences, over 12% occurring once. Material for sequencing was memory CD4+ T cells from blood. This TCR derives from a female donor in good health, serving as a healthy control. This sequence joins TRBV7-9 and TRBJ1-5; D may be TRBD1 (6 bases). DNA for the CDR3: TGTGCCAGCAGCCAAGGAGGGGGGTGGGAGCCCCAGCATTTT. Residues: CASSQGGGWEPQHF.